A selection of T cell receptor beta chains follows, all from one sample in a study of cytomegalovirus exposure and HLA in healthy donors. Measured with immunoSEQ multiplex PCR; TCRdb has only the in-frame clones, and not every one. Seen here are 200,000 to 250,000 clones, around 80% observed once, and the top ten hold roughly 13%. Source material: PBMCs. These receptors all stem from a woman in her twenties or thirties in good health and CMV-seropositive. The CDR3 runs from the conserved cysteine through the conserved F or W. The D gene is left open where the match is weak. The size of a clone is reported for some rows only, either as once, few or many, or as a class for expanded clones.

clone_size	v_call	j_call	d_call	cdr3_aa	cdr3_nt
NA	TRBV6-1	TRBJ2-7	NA	CASRDHSLYEQYF	TGTGCCAGCAGGGACCACTCCCTCTACGAGCAGTACTTC
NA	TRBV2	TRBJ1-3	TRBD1	CASRTTGSGNTIYF	TGTGCCAGCAGGACGACAGGGAGTGGAAACACCATATATTTT
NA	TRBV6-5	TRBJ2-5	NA	CASSYSTSLETQYF	TGTGCCAGCAGTTACTCGACAAGTCTAGAGACCCAGTACTTC
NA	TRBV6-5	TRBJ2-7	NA	CASTPGRNNREQYF	TGTGCCAGCACCCCCGGGCGAAATAATCGCGAGCAGTACTTC
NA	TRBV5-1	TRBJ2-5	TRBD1	CASSLGQPLLETQYF	TGCGCCAGCAGCCTGGGACAGCCCCTCCTTGAGACCCAGTACTTC
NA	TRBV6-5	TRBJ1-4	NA	CASSSRRGFKDEKLFF	TGTGCCAGCAGTTCCCGAAGAGGGTTTAAGGATGAAAAACTGTTTTTT
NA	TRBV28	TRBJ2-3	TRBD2	CASSFSSSGRGADTQYF	TGTGCCAGCAGTTTCTCGTCTAGCGGGAGAGGTGCAGATACGCAGTATTTT
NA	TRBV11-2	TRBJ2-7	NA	CASSLRIYEQYF	TGTGCCAGCAGCTTACGGATATACGAGCAGTACTTC
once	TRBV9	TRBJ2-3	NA	CASSVAGISTDTQYF	TGTGCCAGCAGCGTAGCGGGAATTAGCACAGATACGCAGTATTTT
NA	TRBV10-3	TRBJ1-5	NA	CAISVGRDQPQHF	TGTGCCATCAGTGTCGGGAGGGATCAGCCCCAGCATTTT
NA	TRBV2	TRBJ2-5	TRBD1	CASSDGQGRQETQYF	TGTGCCAGCAGTGATGGACAGGGTCGACAAGAGACCCAGTACTTC
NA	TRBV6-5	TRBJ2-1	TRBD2	CASISSGRINEQFF	TGTGCCAGCATCTCTAGCGGGAGAATCAATGAGCAGTTCTTC
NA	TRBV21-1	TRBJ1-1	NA	CASSKERGGNTEAFF	TGTGCCAGCAGCAAAGAAAGGGGCGGGAACACTGAAGCTTTCTTT
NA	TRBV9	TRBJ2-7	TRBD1	CASSVTGQGLHEQYF	TGTGCCAGCAGCGTAACCGGACAGGGGCTCCACGAGCAGTACTTC
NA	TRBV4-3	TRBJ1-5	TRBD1	CASSQERGLSQPQHF	TGCGCCAGCAGTCAAGAGAGGGGGCTGAGTCAGCCCCAGCATTTT
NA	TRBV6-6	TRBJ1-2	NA	CAISTGSYGYTF	TGTGCCATCTCGACAGGCTCCTATGGCTACACCTTC
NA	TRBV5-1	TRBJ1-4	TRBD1	CASSRDRVDEKLFF	TGCGCCAGCAGCCGCGACAGGGTGGACGAAAAACTGTTTTTT
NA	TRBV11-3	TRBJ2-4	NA	CASSTVQEKNIQYF	TGTGCCAGCTCCACTGTGCAGGAGAAAAACATTCAGTACTTC
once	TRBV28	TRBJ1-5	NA	CASSLSGFLHQPQHF	TGTGCCAGCAGTTTGTCAGGGTTCTTGCATCAGCCCCAGCATTTT
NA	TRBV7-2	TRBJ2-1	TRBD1	CASSIITGTGIYNEQFF	TGTGCCAGCAGCATCATTACCGGGACAGGGATCTACAATGAGCAGTTCTTC
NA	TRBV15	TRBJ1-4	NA	CATSRDQGRGATNEKLFF	TGTGCCACCAGCAGAGATCAGGGCAGGGGAGCCACTAATGAAAAACTGTTTTTT
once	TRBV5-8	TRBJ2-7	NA	CASSVGTWIPEQYF	TGTGCCAGCAGCGTGGGGACCTGGATTCCCGAGCAGTACTTC
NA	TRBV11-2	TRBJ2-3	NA	CASSLDASTDTQYF	TGTGCCAGCAGCTTAGATGCCAGCACAGATACGCAGTATTTT
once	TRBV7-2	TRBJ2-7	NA	CASSLALGEQYF	TGTGCCAGCAGCTTAGCGTTAGGGGAGCAGTACTTC
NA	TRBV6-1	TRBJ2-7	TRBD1	CASSRGYEQYF	TGTGCCAGTTCCAGGGGGTACGAGCAGTACTTC
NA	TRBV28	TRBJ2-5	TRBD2	CASSSGGETQYF	TGTGCCAGCAGTTCGGGGGGAGAGACCCAGTACTTC
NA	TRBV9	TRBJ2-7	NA	CASSGDAGVGNEQYF	TGTGCCAGCAGCGGGGATGCTGGAGTGGGGAACGAGCAGTACTTC
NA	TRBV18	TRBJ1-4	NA	CASSPAGESEKLFF	TGTGCCAGCTCACCGGCAGGGGAGAGTGAAAAACTGTTTTTT
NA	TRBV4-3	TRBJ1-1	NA	CASSVGIQRNTEAFF	TGCGCCAGCAGCGTAGGCATACAACGGAACACTGAAGCTTTCTTT
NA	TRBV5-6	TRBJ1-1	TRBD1	CASSPIDYRQGTEAFF	TGTGCCAGCAGCCCAATCGATTATCGACAGGGGACTGAAGCTTTCTTT
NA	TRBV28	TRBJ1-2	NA	CASGSNGYTF	TGTGCCAGCGGATCCAACGGCTACACCTTC
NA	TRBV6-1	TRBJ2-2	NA	CASTWVVNTGELFF	TGTGCCAGCACCTGGGTAGTGAACACCGGGGAGCTGTTTTTT
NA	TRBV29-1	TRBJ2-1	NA	CSVVRDPYNEQFF	TGCAGCGTTGTGAGGGATCCCTACAATGAGCAGTTCTTC
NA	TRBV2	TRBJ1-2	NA	CASSESGNYGYTF	TGTGCCAGCAGTGAGTCGGGGAACTATGGCTACACCTTC
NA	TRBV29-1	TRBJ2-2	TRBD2	CSVCSKLAGEGGGELFF	TGCAGCGTTTGCTCTAAACTAGCGGGAGAGGGAGGCGGGGAGCTGTTTTTT
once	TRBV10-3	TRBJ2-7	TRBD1	CAIQPARGNEQYF	TGTGCCATCCAACCGGCCAGGGGGAACGAGCAGTACTTC
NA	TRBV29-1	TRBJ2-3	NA	CSVVRNTQYF	TGCAGCGTCGTTAGGAATACGCAGTATTTT
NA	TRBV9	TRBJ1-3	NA	CASSPKDSSGNTIYF	TGTGCCAGCAGCCCAAAGGACAGCTCTGGAAACACCATATATTTT
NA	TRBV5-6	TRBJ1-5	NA	CASSLGGSVANQPQHF	TGTGCCAGCAGCTTGGGAGGGTCGGTCGCAAATCAGCCCCAGCATTTT
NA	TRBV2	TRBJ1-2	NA	CASSDEQGIGYTF	TGTGCCAGCAGTGACGAACAGGGAATTGGCTACACCTTC
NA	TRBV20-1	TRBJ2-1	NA	CSASRGNEQFF	TGCAGTGCTTCCCGGGGCAATGAGCAGTTCTTC
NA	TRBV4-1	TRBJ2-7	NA	CASSHPGSRSYEQYF	TGCGCCAGCAGCCACCCCGGGAGTAGATCCTACGAGCAGTACTTC
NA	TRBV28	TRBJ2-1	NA	CASSLYQGYNEQFF	TGTGCCAGCAGTTTGTACCAGGGCTACAATGAGCAGTTCTTC
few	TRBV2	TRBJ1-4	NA	CASSADRREKLFF	TGTGCCAGCAGTGCGGACAGAAGGGAAAAACTGTTTTTT
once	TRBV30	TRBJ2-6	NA	CAWSLDSGANVLTF	TGTGCCTGGAGTCTGGACTCTGGGGCCAACGTCCTGACTTTC
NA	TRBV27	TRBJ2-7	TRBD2	CASSLSSGTLEQYF	TGTGCCAGCAGTTTATCGAGCGGGACTCTCGAGCAGTACTTC
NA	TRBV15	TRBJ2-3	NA	CATSRGGPGLEDTQYF	TGTGCCACCAGCAGAGGGGGGCCAGGGTTGGAAGATACGCAGTATTTT
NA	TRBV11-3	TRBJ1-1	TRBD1	CASSLKGARTEAFF	TGTGCCAGCAGCTTGAAGGGGGCCAGGACTGAAGCTTTCTTT
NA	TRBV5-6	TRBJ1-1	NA	CASSPWTGLAEAFF	TGTGCCAGCAGCCCTTGGACGGGTCTCGCTGAAGCTTTCTTT
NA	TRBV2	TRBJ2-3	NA	CASSPTDVPTDTQYF	TGTGCCAGCAGTCCGACTGATGTACCCACAGATACGCAGTATTTT
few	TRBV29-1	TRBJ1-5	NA	CSVEGPQHF	TGCAGCGTTGAAGGCCCTCAGCATTTT
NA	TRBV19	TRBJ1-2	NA	CASCKAGESDGYTF	TGTGCCAGTTGCAAAGCGGGGGAATCGGATGGCTACACCTTC
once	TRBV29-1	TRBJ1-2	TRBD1	CSVGPGQGIGYTF	TGCAGCGTTGGCCCGGGACAGGGGATTGGCTACACCTTC
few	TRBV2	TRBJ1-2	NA	CASSERQTNYGYTF	TGTGCCAGCAGTGAAAGGCAGACTAACTATGGCTACACCTTC